The 3 T cell receptor beta chains reported below all come from one sample, sequenced in a study of blood T cells in healthy people across ages. A second PCR of 7 to 11 cycles used a sample-barcoded 5' primer and a J-beta primer mix. TCRdb used MiXCR to reprocess the 5' RACE reads, holding one entry per CDR3 protein. The table has under 950,000 distinct CDR3 sequences, about a fifth seen once. The sample consisted of blood. These receptors were collected from an older man in good health.

In its sample, this clonotype was seen a few times. This chain links TRBV10-3 with TRBJ1-4, with TRBD1 matching over 10 bases. V was pared by 3 bases and J by 8 bases, with 3 bases of the junction left unmatched. Germline V gives CDR1 ENHRY, CDR2 SYGVKD. The CDR3 is made up of 14 amino acids. The CDR3 DNA is TGTGCCATCAGTGATGACAGGGGGCCAGAAAAACTGTTTTTT. This encodes CAISDDRGPEKLFF.

The V call is TRBV6-2 or TRBV6-3, the J call TRBJ1-1; D remains unclear. Per germline, CDR1 MNHEY and CDR2 SVGEGT. Trimming left V 2 bases short and J 3 bases short, with 7 bases between. This CDR3 spans 13 amino acids. DNA of the CDR3: TGTGCCAGCAGTTACACCCCAGACACTGAAGCTTTCTTT. Protein: CASSYTPDTEAFF.

The chain has TRBV11-2 and TRBJ1-1, with 9 bases matching TRBD1. The CDR3 is 15 residues long. Looked up from germline, CDR1 is SGHAT and CDR2 is FQNNGV. Trimming took 4 bases from V and 3 from J; bases not matched to a gene: 6. CDR3 protein: CASSSSGTGYTEAFF. CDR3 bases: TGTGCCAGCAGCTCTAGCGGGACAGGGTACACTGAAGCTTTCTTT.